This T cell receptor beta chain was identified during a study of blood T cell repertoires in COVID-19. Study as a whole: The samples span acute and convalescent COVID-19 from the United States, Italy and Spain.

With 8 bases removed from V and 5 bases from J, the gap between germline ends came to 13 bases. The CDR3 is 13 amino acids. Per germline, CDR1 MDHEN and CDR2 SYDVKM. As processed by the authors: How many nucleated cells were present was estimated from reference gene primer amplification. Only in-frame clones appear in the TCRdb table, and some are missing; sequencing was by immunoSEQ multiplex PCR. That table is the source of V, J and clone size, and D and trimming were worked out from the DNA. Of 55,000 to 65,000 clones listed, approximately 83% are singletons. The Seattle patients, enrolled during active infection, were followed longitudinally.

Material for sequencing was peripheral blood. This receptor was taken from a man aged 25-40 years with COVID-19, enrolled during active disease. The chain employs TRBV28 and TRBJ2-4, with D perhaps matching TRBD2 (5 bases). The CDR3 spells CASYMNGENIQYF. Here the CDR3 DNA reads TGTGCCAGCTACATGAACGGGGAAAACATTCAGTACTTC.